One sample yielded the 9 T cell receptor beta chains listed below, sequenced in a study of beta chain features in type 1 diabetes (dated by TCRdb to the late 2010s). Paper-wide results and their limitations: Type 1 diabetes patients showed a moderate but significant shortening of TCRB CDR3 length in all four CD4+ subsets.

Libraries came from the immunoSEQ multiplex PCR assay. The entire isolated RNA was reverse transcribed using the High Capacity cDNA Reverse Transcription Kit, and thus expressed TCRB transcripts were sequenced. As stored in TCRdb, this immuneACCESS dataset retains in-frame rearrangements with V and J assigned. A fraction of the clones does not appear; measured against another copy, unresolved V genes explain less than half of the discrepancy, and the remainder lacks a known reason. Counted in this sample were fewer than 300,000 clones; about 20% of them appeared once. Of the sample, roughly 0.028% is held by the ten largest clones. What these receptors recognize is not known. The sequenced sample was naive CD4+ T cells from blood. Sample cell subset or site, as interpreted from the label and publication: true naive CD4+ T cells. The receptors originated from a woman in her thirties or forties with type 1 diabetes.

The gene calls are TRBV29-1 and TRBJ2-3; weak D call: TRBD2 (6 bases). Germline assignment: CDR1 SQVTM and CDR2 ANQGSEA. The CDR3 length is 11 residues. Trimming shortened V by 5 bases and J by 4 bases, and 7 bases separated the two germline ends. DNA of the CDR3: TGCAGCGTTCGACTAGCAGATACGCAGTATTTT. This translates into CSVRLADTQYF.

This clone was picked up a small number of times. The chain joins TRBV5-6 to TRBJ1-5, with TRBD1 identical over 7 bases. V shed 3 bases, J shed 0 bases, and the junction held 9 bases outside the gene matches. The CDR3 has 17 residues. Germline CDR1 is SGHDT and CDR2 is YYEEEE. CDR3 protein: CASSSSTGAYSNQPQHF. The CDR3 nucleotides read TGTGCCAGCAGCTCTAGCACAGGGGCTTATAGCAATCAGCCCCAGCATTTT. Variable domain in full (rest from reference TRBV5-6 and TRBJ1-5): DAGVTQSPTHLIKTRGQQVTLRCSPKSGHDTVSWYQQALGQGPQFIFQYYEEEERQRGNFPDRFSGHQFPNYSSELNVNALLLGDSALYLCASSSSTGAYSNQPQHFGDGTRLSIL.

This clone was found a few times. This chain joins TRBV4-3 and TRBJ2-1; TRBD2 aligns across 9 bases. J gave up 5 bases and V 0 bases, and 8 bases lay outside the gene matches. Germline V CDR1 and CDR2: LGHNA, YSLEER. The CDR3 is 17 residues long. CDR3 sequence: CASSQDRGGRANNEQFF. DNA of the CDR3: TGCGCCAGCAGCCAAGATCGGGGCGGGAGGGCCAACAATGAGCAGTTCTTC.

This clone was seen a few times. The chain uses TRBV4-2 and TRBJ1-6; D not resolved. V was pared by 0 bases and J by 7 bases, with 7 bases between. Looked up from germline, CDR1 is LGHNA and CDR2 is YNFKEQ. CDR3 length equals 14 residues. The CDR3 sequence is CASSQEGANSPLHF. The CDR3 DNA is TGTGCCAGCAGCCAAGAAGGAGCCAATTCACCCCTCCACTTT.

The gene calls are TRBV4-3 and TRBJ2-7; D gene ambiguous. Germline values: CDR1 LGHNA, CDR2 YSLEER. The CDR3 consists of 15 residues. V shed 1 base and J shed 0 bases, with 10 bases lying between them. Here the CDR3 reads CASSQGLRSSYEQYF. CDR3 sequence (DNA): TGCGCCAGCAGCCAAGGACTGCGAAGCTCCTACGAGCAGTACTTC.

This clone has a handful of counts. CDR3 region: CSVVRTGSEAFF. The CDR3 nucleotides are TGCAGCGTTGTTAGGACAGGTTCTGAAGCTTTCTTT. This sequence joins TRBV29-1 and TRBJ1-1; 7 bases fit TRBD1. The V gene end was trimmed by 4 bases and the J gene end by 6 bases; junction bases not matched to a gene: 5. The germline gives CDR1 SQVTM, CDR2 ANQGSEA. The length of the CDR3 is 12 residues.

This clone was found a few times. The chain combines TRBV28 with TRBJ2-7; D might be TRBD2 (5 bases). CDR1 is MDHEN, CDR2 SYDVKM, per germline. The CDR3 loop spans 14 amino acids. Trimming pared 3 bases from V and 1 base from J, leaving 10 bases between. CDR3 coding DNA: TGTGCCAGCAGTTTCTTCCGGAGGTCCTACGAGCAGTACTTC. Protein sequence: CASSFFRRSYEQYF. Combining the CDR3 with reference TRBV28 and TRBJ2-7 gives the whole variable domain DVKVTQSSRYLVKRTGEKVFLECVQDMDHENMFWYRQDPGLGLRLIYFSYDVKMKEKGDIPEGYSVSREKKERFSLILESASTNQTSMYLCASSFFRRSYEQYFGPGTRLTVT.

This clone has a handful of counts. V is TRBV13 and J is TRBJ2-1, with D possibly matching TRBD1 (6 bases). The germline V gene encodes CDR1 PRHDT and CDR2 FYEKMQ (reference sequence). The ends were cut back, 4 bases at V and 4 bases at J, with 17 bases in the middle. The CDR3 extends over 16 amino acids. The CDR3 here is CASSSIRDIPYNEQFF. For the CDR3, the DNA is TGTGCCAGCAGCTCAATCCGGGACATCCCTTACAATGAGCAGTTCTTC.

This clone was observed a few times. CDR3 bases: TGTGCCAGCAGCGTTGACAGGGTGCAGAGCAATCAGCCCCAGCATTTT. Translating gives CASSVDRVQSNQPQHF. The chain uses TRBV4-2 and TRBJ1-5; 7 bases are shared with TRBD1. With 5 bases clipped from V and 1 base from J, the junction kept 8 bases outside the gene matches. The CDR3 loop spans 16 amino acids. Looked up from germline, CDR1 is LGHNA and CDR2 is YNFKEQ.